This entry is about one T cell receptor (beta chain). What it binds is unknown. These data are taken from a study of OX40 agonist ivuxolimab in advanced cancers. Across the whole study: Patients were infused with ivuxolimab every 2 weeks at 0.01 to 10 mg/kg.

Exclusion of a patient followed from autoimmune disease history or systemic immunosuppression. The assay was immunoSEQ multiplex PCR, and TCRdb's table has in-frame clones only and misses some. The sample consists of fewer than 70,000 clones, approximately 86% of them appearing once. After removal of 5 bases from V and 9 bases from J, the junction contained 6 bases not matched to a gene. Germline lookup yields CDR1 SGHVS and CDR2 FNYEAQ. The CDR3 has 15 amino acids. Regarding the study as a whole: Low normalized T-cell clonal expansion also characterized some of the nonresponders.

Sequences were derived from CD4+ or CD8+ T cells sorted from blood, sampled in a trial of the OX40 agonist ivuxolimab. This clonotype was obtained from an adult with an advanced solid tumor such as melanoma, head and neck, liver or kidney cancer. The rearrangement links TRBV7-6 to TRBJ2-1; 14 bases are shared with TRBD2. The CDR3 protein is CASSATSGGATEQFF. For the CDR3, the DNA is TGTGCCAGCAGCGCGACTAGCGGGGGGGCCACTGAGCAGTTCTTC.